Listed below are T cell receptor beta chains from one sample, sequenced in a study of patients and donors after allogeneic stem cell transplantation. From the RT-PCR reads, TCRdb called clonotypes with MiXCR, one entry per CDR3 protein. Of approximately 430,000 distinct CDR3 sequences in the sample, roughly 16% were seen once. The sequencing sample was made of blood, either unsorted or a sorted T cell fraction (not recorded which). Receptor source: a human donor who was either an allogeneic HSCT recipient or a stem cell or donor lymphocyte infusion donor (not recorded which). It is not recorded whose cells these are; they may come from a transplant donor. CDR3s include the opening cysteine and the closing phenylalanine or tryptophan. D genes are given only for firm matches. Some rows have no size entry. The others give once, few or many, or a class for an expanded clone.

j_call: TRBJ1-2; clone_size: few; v_call: TRBV20-1; cdr3_length: 14; d_call: NA; cdr3_aa: CSARETLRSYGYTF; cdr3_nt: TGCAGTGCTAGAGAGACCCTCAGGTCCTATGGCTACACCTTC
j_call: TRBJ2-3; clone_size: many; v_call: TRBV9; cdr3_length: 11; d_call: NA; cdr3_aa: CASSTADTQYF; cdr3_nt: TGTGCCAGCAGCACAGCAGATACGCAGTATTTT
j_call: TRBJ2-3; clone_size: NA; v_call: TRBV5-1; cdr3_length: 14; d_call: NA; cdr3_aa: CASTFEGGGDTQYF; cdr3_nt: TGCGCCAGCACCTTCGAGGGGGGGGGAGATACGCAGTATTTT
j_call: TRBJ2-2; clone_size: NA; v_call: TRBV12-3/TRBV12-4; cdr3_length: 14; d_call: NA; cdr3_aa: CASRNRVRTGELFF; cdr3_nt: TGTGCCAGCAGGAACAGGGTTCGCACCGGGGAGCTGTTTTTT
j_call: TRBJ1-1; clone_size: NA; v_call: TRBV7-6; cdr3_length: 13; d_call: TRBD1; cdr3_aa: CASSSDRATEAFF; cdr3_nt: TGTGCCAGCAGCTCCGACAGGGCCACTGAAGCTTTCTTT
j_call: TRBJ2-7; clone_size: many; v_call: TRBV25-1; cdr3_length: 13; d_call: TRBD1; cdr3_aa: CASLGDSSYEQYF; cdr3_nt: TGTGCCAGCCTAGGGGACAGCTCCTACGAGCAGTACTTC
j_call: TRBJ1-1; clone_size: NA; v_call: TRBV2; cdr3_length: 18; d_call: NA; cdr3_aa: CASSEAGTLGPLNTEASF; cdr3_nt: TGTGCCAGCAGCGAAGCCGGGACACTTGGTCCGCTGAACACTGAAGCTTCCTTT
j_call: TRBJ1-1; clone_size: few; v_call: TRBV29-1; cdr3_length: 18; d_call: TRBD1; cdr3_aa: CSVEGEERTGYVNTEAFF; cdr3_nt: TGCAGCGTTGAAGGGGAGGAGCGGACAGGCTACGTGAACACTGAAGCTTTCTTT
j_call: TRBJ1-1; clone_size: NA; v_call: TRBV5-1; cdr3_length: 15; d_call: NA; cdr3_aa: CASSLGWGADAEAFF; cdr3_nt: TGCGCCAGCAGCTTGGGATGGGGGGCGGACGCTGAAGCTTTCTTT
j_call: TRBJ1-2; clone_size: NA; v_call: TRBV9; cdr3_length: 11; d_call: NA; cdr3_aa: CASSATDGYTF; cdr3_nt: TGTGCCAGCAGCGCGACAGATGGCTACACCTTC
j_call: TRBJ2-2; clone_size: few; v_call: TRBV2; cdr3_length: 15; d_call: TRBD2; cdr3_aa: CASSAWGTTTGELFF; cdr3_nt: TGTGCCAGCAGCGCCTGGGGGACTACCACCGGGGAGCTGTTTTTT
j_call: TRBJ2-3; clone_size: NA; v_call: TRBV4-3; cdr3_length: 16; d_call: TRBD2; cdr3_aa: CASSRGLAGMMDTQYF; cdr3_nt: TGCGCCAGCAGCCGCGGACTAGCGGGGATGATGGATACGCAGTATTTT
j_call: TRBJ1-3; clone_size: NA; v_call: TRBV5-5; cdr3_length: 15; d_call: NA; cdr3_aa: CASSLTDSSGNTIYF; cdr3_nt: TGTGCCAGCAGCTTAACAGACTCCTCTGGAAACACCATATATTTT
j_call: TRBJ1-1; clone_size: few; v_call: TRBV25-1; cdr3_length: 14; d_call: TRBD1; cdr3_aa: CASSGQGRDTEAFF; cdr3_nt: TGTGCCAGCAGCGGACAGGGGAGGGACACTGAAGCTTTCTTT
j_call: TRBJ2-1; clone_size: many; v_call: TRBV15; cdr3_length: 18; d_call: TRBD2; cdr3_aa: CATSRAGLLAGVMNEQFF; cdr3_nt: TGTGCCACCAGCAGAGCAGGGCTTTTGGCGGGAGTTATGAATGAGCAGTTCTTC
j_call: TRBJ1-6; clone_size: NA; v_call: TRBV5-1; cdr3_length: 15; d_call: NA; cdr3_aa: CASSLDLAYNSPLHF; cdr3_nt: TGCGCCAGCAGCTTGGACCTCGCCTATAATTCACCCCTCCACTTT
j_call: TRBJ1-2; clone_size: few; v_call: TRBV2; cdr3_length: 15; d_call: NA; cdr3_aa: CASSDARKGYYGYTF; cdr3_nt: TGTGCCAGCAGTGATGCCCGAAAGGGATACTATGGCTACACCTTC
j_call: TRBJ1-6; clone_size: few; v_call: TRBV19; cdr3_length: 15; d_call: TRBD1; cdr3_aa: CASTFDRGRNSPLHF; cdr3_nt: TGTGCCAGTACGTTTGACAGGGGCCGAAATTCACCCCTCCACTTT
j_call: TRBJ1-5; clone_size: NA; v_call: TRBV20-1; cdr3_length: 15; d_call: TRBD1; cdr3_aa: CSARTTGTVNQPQHF; cdr3_nt: TGCAGTGCTAGAACCACCGGGACAGTCAATCAGCCCCAGCATTTT
j_call: TRBJ2-2; clone_size: many; v_call: TRBV12-3/TRBV12-4; cdr3_length: 17; d_call: TRBD2; cdr3_aa: CASSPRTSGIATGELFF; cdr3_nt: TGTGCCAGCAGTCCTCGGACTAGCGGGATCGCGACCGGGGAGCTGTTTTTT
j_call: TRBJ1-2; clone_size: NA; v_call: TRBV3-1; cdr3_length: 15; d_call: NA; cdr3_aa: CASSQEYGQIYGYTF; cdr3_nt: TGTGCCAGCAGCCAAGAGTATGGACAGATCTATGGCTACACCTTC
j_call: TRBJ2-7; clone_size: NA; v_call: TRBV3-1; cdr3_length: 14; d_call: TRBD2; cdr3_aa: CASSQGLALAEQYF; cdr3_nt: TGTGCCAGCAGCCAAGGACTAGCGTTGGCCGAGCAGTACTTC
j_call: TRBJ1-2; clone_size: NA; v_call: TRBV19; cdr3_length: 13; d_call: NA; cdr3_aa: CASSIGQLNGYTF; cdr3_nt: TGTGCCAGTAGTATAGGACAACTTAATGGCTACACCTTC
j_call: TRBJ2-7; clone_size: few; v_call: TRBV12-3/TRBV12-4; cdr3_length: 13; d_call: NA; cdr3_aa: CASRREKYHEQYF; cdr3_nt: TGTGCCAGCCGCCGAGAGAAGTACCACGAGCAGTACTTC
j_call: TRBJ1-1; clone_size: once; v_call: TRBV25-1; cdr3_length: 16; d_call: NA; cdr3_aa: CASSATGLRWYTEAFF; cdr3_nt: TGTGCCAGCAGTGCAACAGGGTTGAGGTGGTACACTGAAGCTTTCTTT
j_call: TRBJ1-4; clone_size: NA; v_call: TRBV12-3/TRBV12-4; cdr3_length: 17; d_call: TRBD1; cdr3_aa: CASRRTKIGGKNEKLFF; cdr3_nt: TGTGCCAGCAGACGTACGAAGATAGGGGGCAAAAATGAAAAACTGTTTTTT
j_call: TRBJ2-1; clone_size: NA; v_call: TRBV10-3; cdr3_length: 15; d_call: TRBD2; cdr3_aa: CAIRTTSGSTNEQFF; cdr3_nt: TGTGCCATCAGGACTACTAGCGGGAGTACAAATGAGCAGTTCTTC
j_call: TRBJ2-3; clone_size: many; v_call: TRBV10-3; cdr3_length: 17; d_call: TRBD2; cdr3_aa: CAITAGLAGSGTDTQYF; cdr3_nt: TGTGCCATCACTGCCGGACTAGCGGGGTCGGGCACAGATACGCAGTATTTT
j_call: TRBJ2-5; clone_size: NA; v_call: TRBV24-1; cdr3_length: 14; d_call: TRBD2; cdr3_aa: CATSRGGKEETQYF; cdr3_nt: TGTGCCACCTCGCGGGGGGGTAAGGAGGAGACCCAGTACTTC
j_call: TRBJ2-7; clone_size: NA; v_call: TRBV7-8; cdr3_length: 16; d_call: NA; cdr3_aa: CASSLGGRSDSYEQYF; cdr3_nt: TGTGCCAGCAGCTTAGGAGGGCGTTCCGACTCCTACGAGCAGTACTTC
j_call: TRBJ2-3; clone_size: NA; v_call: TRBV20-1; cdr3_length: 16; d_call: NA; cdr3_aa: CSARDNAGPKLDTQYF; cdr3_nt: TGCAGTGCTAGAGATAATGCGGGACCCAAGCTAGATACGCAGTATTTT
j_call: TRBJ2-2; clone_size: few; v_call: TRBV4-3; cdr3_length: 17; d_call: TRBD2; cdr3_aa: CASSQGRLALDTGELFF; cdr3_nt: TGCGCCAGCAGCCAAGGCAGACTAGCCCTTGACACCGGGGAGCTGTTTTTT
j_call: TRBJ2-1; clone_size: many; v_call: TRBV3-1; cdr3_length: 15; d_call: TRBD2; cdr3_aa: CASSQVSSGYNEQFF; cdr3_nt: TGTGCCAGCAGCCAAGTATCTAGCGGCTACAATGAGCAGTTCTTC
j_call: TRBJ1-1; clone_size: NA; v_call: TRBV5-6; cdr3_length: 17; d_call: NA; cdr3_aa: CASSLAGLIGANTEAFF; cdr3_nt: TGTGCCAGCAGCTTGGCCGGCCTCATTGGGGCGAACACTGAAGCTTTCTTT
j_call: TRBJ1-2; clone_size: many; v_call: TRBV5-6; cdr3_length: 13; d_call: NA; cdr3_aa: CASSLRVNYGYTF; cdr3_nt: TGTGCCAGCAGCTTGCGGGTGAACTATGGCTACACCTTC
j_call: TRBJ2-4; clone_size: few; v_call: TRBV7-9; cdr3_length: 17; d_call: NA; cdr3_aa: CASSLEGPLTAKNIQYF; cdr3_nt: TGTGCCAGCAGCTTAGAGGGTCCCCTCACAGCCAAAAACATTCAGTACTTC